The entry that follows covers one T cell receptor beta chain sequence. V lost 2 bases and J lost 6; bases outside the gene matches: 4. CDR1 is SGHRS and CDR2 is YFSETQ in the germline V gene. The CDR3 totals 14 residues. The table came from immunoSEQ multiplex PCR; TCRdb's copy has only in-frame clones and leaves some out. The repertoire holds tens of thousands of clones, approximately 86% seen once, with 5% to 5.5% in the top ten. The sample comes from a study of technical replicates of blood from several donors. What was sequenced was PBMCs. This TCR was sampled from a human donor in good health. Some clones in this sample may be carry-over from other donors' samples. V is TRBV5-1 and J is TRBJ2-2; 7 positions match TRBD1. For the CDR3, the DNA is TGCGCCAGCAGCTTACGGACAGGTGCCGGGGAGCTGTTTTTT. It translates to CASSLRTGAGELFF.